This TCR beta chain derives from a study of monozygotic twins with cystic fibrosis. The study's findings and limits: In 13 of 16 pairs, V gene usage was closest to the co-twin's.

TCRdb keeps only in-frame clones here, not all; method: immunoSEQ multiplex PCR. Here the sample spans 8,500 to 14,000 clones, roughly 97% being singletons. In the case of this clone: Antigen specificity is unknown.

The CDR3 extends over 15 amino acids. Trimming at V came to 2 bases and at J to 2 bases, leaving 3 bases not matched to a gene. Germline V CDR1 and CDR2: MRHNA, SNTAGT. The sequencing sample was made of blood. The rearrangement uses TRBV6-4 and TRBJ1-5; 7 bases are shared with TRBD1. This TCR was recovered from a boy aged 5-17 years with cystic fibrosis. The CDR3 sequence is CASSDPDRGNQPQHF. In DNA, the CDR3 is TGTGCCAGCAGTGACCCCGACAGGGGCAATCAGCCCCAGCATTTT.